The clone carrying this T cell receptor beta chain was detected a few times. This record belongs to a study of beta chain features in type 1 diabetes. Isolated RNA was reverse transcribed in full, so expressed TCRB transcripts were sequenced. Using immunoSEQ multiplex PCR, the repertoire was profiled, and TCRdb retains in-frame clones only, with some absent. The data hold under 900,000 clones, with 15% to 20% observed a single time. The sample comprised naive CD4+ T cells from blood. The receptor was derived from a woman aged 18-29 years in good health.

In DNA form, the CDR3 reads TGTGCCAGCAGTGAAGAGAGCCTGAGCAATCAGCCCCAGCATTTT. It translates to CASSEESLSNQPQHF. V usage is TRBV2 and J usage is TRBJ1-5; D is unresolved. The CDR3 consists of 15 residues. Per the germline V gene, CDR1 is SNHLY and CDR2 is FYNNEI. Trimming took off 1 base at V and 1 base at J, with 8 bases between the two ends.